The subject of this entry is one T cell receptor (beta chain). Its specificity is unknown. The treatment: roughly nine-day PBMC culture with coronavirus spike peptide pools or control peptides (ViraFEST assay). Unexposed donor CD4+ T cells predated the COVID-19 pandemic, collected 2011-2018. The sample is drawn from a study of vaccination and CD4 T cells after COVID-19. Oncomine TCR Beta short-read sequencing was applied to DNA from cultured CD4+ T cells. A single record per CDR3 protein comes from TCRdb applying MiXCR to the PCR reads. The repertoire consists of about 10,000 distinct CDR3 sequences, with 25% to 40% occurring once and the leading ten covering approximately 40%. The CDR3 contains 15 residues. CDR1 SGHRS and CDR2 YFSETQ come from the germline V gene. Unmatched junction bases numbered 10, after V lost 1 base and J lost 8 bases.

Sequencing used CD4+ T cells from blood, cultured in vitro. This TCR derives from a human donor in good health. J is TRBJ1-2 and V is TRBV5-1; 8 positions match TRBD1. The CDR3: CASSLRQGATGGYTF. The DNA of the CDR3 is TGCGCCAGCAGCTTGAGGCAGGGGGCGACGGGAGGCTACACCTTC.